This T cell receptor (beta chain) was sequenced for a study of T cell responses to AZD1222 COVID-19 vaccine. General study points: Just 5 to 7 AZD1222 recipients were seropositive at baseline. Across spike, vaccine-associated CD4 TCRs were found, dominant at 160-218 and 743-854. All repertoire sampling was performed exclusively after the peak T cell response.

Worth noting for this clone: Its antigen is not identified.

The assay was immunoSEQ multiplex PCR, and TCRdb's table has in-frame clones only and misses some. The table has approximately 150,000 clones, just under 90% seen once. This CDR3 comprises 13 residues. Germline loops: CDR1 MNHEY, CDR2 SMNVEV (reference sequence). The V and J ends lost 7 bases and 2 bases, in that order; junction bases with no gene match: 5. This specimen consisted of peripheral blood, obtained 28 days after the second dose of the MenACWY control vaccine. The V and J genes are TRBV27 and TRBJ2-7, with 7 bases fitting TRBD2. The origin of this receptor is an adult who received the MenACWY meningococcal vaccine as a control. This CDR3 reads CASMSGTTYEQYF. The CDR3 nucleotides read TGTGCCAGCATGAGCGGGACCACCTACGAGCAGTACTTC.